Below, 28 T cell receptor beta chains from the same sample are listed, as sequenced in a study of cytomegalovirus exposure and HLA in healthy donors. The PCR made use of 60 Vbeta and 13 Jbeta primers. The table came from immunoSEQ multiplex PCR; TCRdb's copy has only in-frame clones and leaves some out. The data hold roughly 100,000 clones, with over 70% observed a single time. Sequenced material: PBMCs. The origin of the receptors is a boy younger than 18 in good health and CMV-seronegative.

This clone was seen more than once but under ten times. V usage is TRBV7-2 and J usage is TRBJ2-5; 7 bases map to TRBD2. The V gene's germline CDR1 is SGHTA and CDR2 FQGNSA. The CDR3 spans 14 residues. Unmatched junction bases numbered 5, after V lost 2 bases and J lost 5 bases. DNA for the CDR3: TGTGCCAGCAGCTTAAGACGGGGGGTGGAGACCCAGTACTTC. It encodes CASSLRRGVETQYF.

V usage is TRBV28 and J usage is TRBJ2-1; TRBD2 agrees at 12 bases. Germline lookup yields CDR1 MDHEN and CDR2 SYDVKM. This CDR3 spans 16 amino acids. Losses at the gene ends were 5 bases for V and 3 bases for J; bases not matched to a gene: 5. Here the CDR3 reads CASSPGLAGLYNEQFF. In DNA form, the CDR3 reads TGTGCCAGCAGTCCCGGACTAGCGGGGCTCTACAATGAGCAGTTCTTC.

This sequence joins TRBV7-2 and TRBJ1-1; no clear D. In germline, CDR1 is SGHTA, CDR2 FQGNSA. The CDR3 runs to 13 residues. V dropped 1 base and J dropped 2 bases, with 5 bases sitting between them. This CDR3 is CASSLVHNTEAFF. The CDR3, as DNA: TGTGCCAGCAGCTTAGTTCATAACACTGAAGCTTTCTTT.

The chain employs TRBV19 and TRBJ1-1; D uncertain. V was cut by 3 bases and J by 4 bases, with 15 bases left in between. CDR3 length equals 15 residues. Per the germline V gene, CDR1 is LNHDA and CDR2 is SQIVND (reference sequence). CDR3 in amino acids: CASSIGQAPGTEAFF. The CDR3 DNA sequence: TGTGCCAGTAGTATTGGTCAGGCCCCCGGCACTGAAGCTTTCTTT.

The chain uses TRBV2 and TRBJ2-4; 9 bases map to TRBD1. CDR1 SNHLY and CDR2 FYNNEI come from the germline V gene. This CDR3 is built from 14 residues. V lost 10 bases, J lost 7 bases, and 11 bases stayed unmatched. Here the CDR3 reads CANTRTGVGNIQYF. CDR3 bases: TGTGCCAACACTCGGACAGGGGTGGGGAACATTCAGTACTTC.

The rearrangement uses TRBV30 and TRBJ1-2, with D uncertain. This CDR3 has 12 amino acids. V was clipped by 0 bases and J by 8 bases, with 10 bases between them. The germline CDR1 and CDR2 sequences are GTSNPN and SVGIG (reference sequence). CDR3: CAWSVRGGGYTF. The CDR3 coding sequence is TGTGCCTGGAGTGTACGGGGAGGGGGCTACACCTTC.

The chain employs TRBV6-5 and TRBJ2-1; 7 bases agree with TRBD1. Germline CDR1 and CDR2: MNHEY and SVGAGI. J lost 9 bases, V lost 6 bases, and 2 bases had no gene match. CDR3 length: 11 residues. CDR3 sequence reads: CASRTGPEQFF. CDR3 DNA sequence: TGTGCCAGCAGGACAGGGCCTGAGCAGTTCTTC.

This clone came up a few times. The rearrangement uses TRBV2 and TRBJ2-5; 7 positions match TRBD1. The CDR3 has 13 amino acids. The germline gives CDR1 SNHLY, CDR2 FYNNEI. V dropped 6 bases and J dropped 4; count of bases not matched to a gene: 5. As DNA, the CDR3 is TGTGCCAGCAGCCAGGGACAGAGAGAGACCCAGTACTTC. Protein: CASSQGQRETQYF.

This clone came up a few times. The chain recombines TRBV19 with TRBJ1-2; maybe TRBD1 (5 bases). V gave up 2 bases and J gave up 6 bases, with 19 bases separating them. The length of the CDR3 is 16 residues. In germline, CDR1 is LNHDA, CDR2 SQIVND (reference sequence). CDR3 loop: CASSIYPGGEEDGYTF. For the CDR3, the DNA is TGTGCCAGTAGTATATATCCTGGAGGGGAAGAGGATGGCTACACCTTC.

This clone showed up just once. V gene TRBV11-2 combines with J gene TRBJ2-7; the match to TRBD2 covers 7 bases. V dropped 1 base and J dropped 2; count of bases not matched to a gene: 2. CDR1 is SGHAT and CDR2 is FQNNGV in the germline V gene. CDR3 size: 14 residues. The CDR3 DNA is TGTGCCAGCAGCTTAGCCGGGGGGACCTACGAGCAGTACTTC. This translates into CASSLAGGTYEQYF.

The chain carries TRBV28 and TRBJ1-2; TRBD1 is a possible D gene (5 bases). The germline gives CDR1 MDHEN, CDR2 SYDVKM. The CDR3 has 15 amino acids. The germline V and J ends were trimmed by 3 bases and 2 bases, with 13 bases remaining between them. The CDR3 region is CASSLAGGLNYGYTF. The CDR3 DNA reads as TGTGCCAGCAGTTTGGCGGGGGGTCTAAACTATGGCTACACCTTC.

This chain connects TRBV9 to TRBJ2-5; no definite D call. V lost 0 bases and J 5 bases, leaving 8 bases between the germline ends. Germline values: CDR1 SGDLS, CDR2 YYNGEE. The CDR3 loop spans 13 amino acids. The CDR3 DNA is TGTGCCAGCAGCGTAGATTTGAGGGAGACCCAGTACTTC. Protein product: CASSVDLRETQYF.

The CDR3 here is CASSLSGGKQETQYF. The CDR3 DNA reads TGTGCCAGCAGTCTGAGCGGGGGTAAACAAGAGACCCAGTACTTC. This chain joins TRBV28 and TRBJ2-5; TRBD2 aligns across 8 bases. Germline CDR1 and CDR2: MDHEN and SYDVKM. The CDR3 runs 15 residues. With 5 bases clipped from V and 2 bases from J, the junction kept 7 bases outside the gene matches.

The rearrangement joins TRBV27 to TRBJ1-2; D might be TRBD1 (6 bases). The CDR3 consists of 12 residues. V lost 6 bases to trimming and J lost 10 bases, with 15 bases between them. Looked up from germline, CDR1 is MNHEY and CDR2 is SMNVEV (reference sequence). The CDR3 coding sequence is TGTGCCAGCAGGCGATCAGGGGAGCTCTACACCTTC. Its protein product is CASRRSGELYTF.

This CDR3 is CASQPPGWGYGYTF. The CDR3 DNA reads as TGTGCCAGCCAACCCCCAGGGTGGGGCTATGGCTACACCTTC. V usage is TRBV28 and J usage is TRBJ1-2; tentative D call: TRBD1 (5 bases). Germline assignment: CDR1 MDHEN and CDR2 SYDVKM. The CDR3 spans 14 residues. Between the trimmed V and J ends, which lost 8 bases and 4 bases, there was a span of 17 bases.

V is TRBV4-1 and J is TRBJ1-4; weak D call: TRBD1 (6 bases). V lost 5 bases and J 0 bases, leaving 16 bases between the germline ends. The CDR3 is made up of 17 amino acids. Germline V gene data show CDR1 as MGHRA and CDR2 as YSYEKL. CDR3 amino acids: CASSKARTVTTNEKLFF. DNA of the CDR3: TGCGCCAGCAGCAAGGCTCGGACAGTCACAACTAATGAAAAACTGTTTTTT.

The chain couples TRBV23-1 to TRBJ2-7, with D hard to call. TRBV23-1 is given ORF status, its function remaining uncertain. The CDR3 contains 14 residues. Trimming removed 0 bases from V and 5 bases from J, with 11 bases in between. The CDR3 spells CASSQSAHPDEQYF. The CDR3 DNA is TGCGCCAGCAGTCAATCCGCCCACCCAGACGAGCAGTACTTC.

A few counts support this clone. This rearrangement joins TRBV9 to TRBJ1-2; possibly TRBD1 for D (6 bases). Deletions cut 0 bases from V and 6 bases from J, with 9 bases between. This CDR3 is built from 13 residues. CDR1 is SGDLS and CDR2 is YYNGEE in the germline V gene. Here the CDR3 reads CASSVVGANGYTF. The CDR3 coding sequence is TGTGCCAGCAGCGTAGTGGGGGCGAATGGCTACACCTTC.

This sequence joins TRBV28 and TRBJ2-5, with TRBD2 matching over 11 bases. J was trimmed by 2 bases and V by 4 bases; bases with no gene match: 6. Germline CDR1 MDHEN, CDR2 SYDVKM. This CDR3 is built from 16 residues. CDR3 sequence reads: CASSSSGLAVQETQYF. The CDR3 bases are TGTGCCAGCAGTTCGTCGGGACTAGCGGTTCAAGAGACCCAGTACTTC.

V usage is TRBV19 and J usage is TRBJ2-7, with a possible D match to TRBD2 (5 bases). The germline gives CDR1 LNHDA, CDR2 SQIVND (reference sequence). The length of the CDR3 is 13 residues. The ends were cut back, 3 bases at V and 6 bases at J, with 12 bases in the middle. The CDR3, as DNA: TGTGCCAGTAGTATCCGGGGTATGCGCGAGCAGTACTTC. It specifies CASSIRGMREQYF.

This clone was seen a handful of times. The chain has TRBV28 and TRBJ1-1; possibly TRBD1 for D (5 bases). Germline CDR1 reads MDHEN; CDR2 reads SYDVKM. This CDR3 region has 15 residues. V was shortened by 1 base and J by 3 bases, with 12 bases between the two germline ends. For the CDR3, the DNA is TGTGCCAGCAGTTTATCGGCAGGGAGGCACACTGAAGCTTTCTTT. Amino acid sequence: CASSLSAGRHTEAFF.

The rearrangement links TRBV6-4 to TRBJ2-3; 12 bases match TRBD2. Trimming removed 0 bases from V and 5 bases from J; junction bases left unmatched: 0. This CDR3 spans 15 amino acids. Looked up from germline, CDR1 is MRHNA and CDR2 is SNTAGT. The CDR3 loop is CASSDSGLAGDTQYF. The CDR3 DNA sequence: TGTGCCAGCAGTGACTCGGGACTAGCGGGAGATACGCAGTATTTT.

The chain recombines TRBV7-2 with TRBJ2-2; D is possibly TRBD2 (5 bases). Trimming pared 2 bases from V and 6 bases from J, leaving 13 bases between. This CDR3 spans 15 amino acids. Per the germline V gene, CDR1 is SGHTA and CDR2 is FQGNSA. CDR3 residues: CASSLRYGVAGELFF. The CDR3, as DNA: TGTGCCAGCAGCTTACGATACGGGGTAGCCGGGGAGCTGTTTTTT.

The rearrangement links TRBV2 to TRBJ1-1; possible D gene TRBD1, 6 bases. V was clipped by 6 bases and J by 5 bases, with 13 bases between them. The CDR3 extends over 13 amino acids. Germline V gene lookup returns CDR1 SNHLY and CDR2 FYNNEI. CDR3 DNA sequence: TGTGCCAGCAGGGACAGTCGTGGGACTGAAGCTTTCTTT. Amino acids: CASRDSRGTEAFF.

The DNA for the CDR3 is TGCAGCGTTAGTCAGGGTACGAACACTGAAGCTTTCTTT. Translated: CSVSQGTNTEAFF. The chain is built from TRBV29-1 and TRBJ1-1; possible D gene TRBD1, 5 bases. Trimming removed 5 bases at V and 1 base at J, with 11 bases between. The germline V gene has CDR1 SQVTM and CDR2 ANQGSEA. CDR3 length: 13 residues. The full variable domain, completed using reference TRBV29-1 and TRBJ1-1, is SAVISQKPSRDICQRGTSLTIQCQVDSQVTMMFWYRQQPGQSLTLIATANQGSEATYESGFVIDKFPISRPNLTFSTLTVSNMSPEDSSIYLCSVSQGTNTEAFFGQGTRLTVV.

The V and J genes are TRBV19 and TRBJ1-2; tentative D call: TRBD1 (5 bases). The CDR3 runs to 12 residues. Germline CDR1 reads LNHDA; CDR2 reads SQIVND (reference sequence). Trimming removed 5 bases at V and 2 bases at J, with 6 bases between. The CDR3 here is CASSPGNYGYTF. DNA for the CDR3: TGTGCCAGTAGTCCAGGGAACTATGGCTACACCTTC.

This clone came up a few times. The chain is built from TRBV6-5 and TRBJ1-5; a possible D gene is TRBD1 (6 bases). The CDR3 is 14 residues long. Trimming removed 9 bases at V and 4 bases at J, with 16 bases between. Germline values: CDR1 MNHEY, CDR2 SVGAGI. The CDR3 region has the DNA TGTGCCAGTGGGACACTTAGAGGGAATCAGCCCCAGCATTTT. As protein: CASGTLRGNQPQHF.

J is TRBJ2-2 and V is TRBV29-1; 11 nucleotides agree with TRBD2. V trimming: 4 bases; J trimming: 2 bases; junction bases outside the gene matches: 6. From germline, CDR1 is SQVTM and CDR2 ANQGSEA. There are 16 residues in the CDR3. In nucleotides, the CDR3 is TGCAGCGTTGTCCCTAGCGGGGGGATAAACACCGGGGAGCTGTTTTTT. It codes for CSVVPSGGINTGELFF.